This TCR beta chain was sequenced during a study of T cell repertoires in cytomegalovirus infection. Study-wide context: Both CMV infection and a matching HLA type were indicated by public TCR beta signatures.

Notes on the study in general: The ex vivo response showed dominance by HLA-C-restricted CMV-specific TCR beta clonotypes. Summed frequency of shared TCR beta families picked out CMV carriers who also had the relevant HLA.

Many counts were recorded for this clonotype. The antigen remains undetermined. The ends were cut back, 4 bases at V and 5 bases at J, with 19 bases in the middle. The germline V gene has CDR1 SGHAT and CDR2 FQNNGV. This CDR3 contains 16 residues. TCRdb processed the reads anew with MiXCR; each CDR3 protein has one entry. The sample has roughly 110,000 distinct CDR3 sequences, 30% to 35% seen once. V gene TRBV11-2 combines with J gene TRBJ2-3; D may be TRBD2 (5 bases). The receptor comes from a human donor in good health (CMV status not recorded). Some clones in this sample may be carry-over from other donors' samples. The sample was CD8+ T cells from cultured PBMCs, taken from culture after CMV antigen stimulation. CDR3 sequence reads: CASSSPIRGRGDTQYF. CDR3 DNA: TGTGCCAGCAGCTCCCCCATTAGAGGGAGAGGAGATACGCAGTATTTT.